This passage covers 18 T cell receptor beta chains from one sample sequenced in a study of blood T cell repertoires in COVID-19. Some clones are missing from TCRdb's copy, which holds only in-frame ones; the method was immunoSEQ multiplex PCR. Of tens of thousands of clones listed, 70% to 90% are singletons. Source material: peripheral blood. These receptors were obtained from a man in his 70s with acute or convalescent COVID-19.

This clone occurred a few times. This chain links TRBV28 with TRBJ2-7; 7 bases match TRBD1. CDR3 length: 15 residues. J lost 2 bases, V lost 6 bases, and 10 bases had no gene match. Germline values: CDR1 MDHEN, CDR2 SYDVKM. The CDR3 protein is CASRPDRVKAYEQYF. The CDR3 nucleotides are TGTGCCAGCAGACCAGACAGGGTCAAAGCCTACGAGCAGTACTTC.

The chain's CDR3 is CASSRPVPARVNYGYTF. In DNA form, the CDR3 reads TGCGCCAGCAGCCGTCCCGTCCCCGCCAGGGTCAACTATGGCTACACCTTC. The J gene is TRBJ1-2, the V gene TRBV4-3; a possible D gene is TRBD1 (5 bases). Germline loops: CDR1 LGHNA, CDR2 YSLEER. The germline V and J ends were trimmed by 4 bases and 2 bases, with 20 bases remaining between them. The CDR3 totals 17 residues.

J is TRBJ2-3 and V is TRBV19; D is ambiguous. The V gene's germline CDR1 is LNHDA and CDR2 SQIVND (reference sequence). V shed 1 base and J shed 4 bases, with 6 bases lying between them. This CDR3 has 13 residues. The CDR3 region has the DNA TGTGCCAGTAGTATAGTCCCATCAGATACGCAGTATTTT. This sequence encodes CASSIVPSDTQYF.

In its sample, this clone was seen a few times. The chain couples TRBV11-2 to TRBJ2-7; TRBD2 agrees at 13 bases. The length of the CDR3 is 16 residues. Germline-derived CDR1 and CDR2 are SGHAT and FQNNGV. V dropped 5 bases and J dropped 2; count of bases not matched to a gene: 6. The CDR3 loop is CASSDLGLAGTYEQYF. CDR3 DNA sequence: TGTGCCAGCAGCGACCTGGGACTAGCGGGGACCTACGAGCAGTACTTC.

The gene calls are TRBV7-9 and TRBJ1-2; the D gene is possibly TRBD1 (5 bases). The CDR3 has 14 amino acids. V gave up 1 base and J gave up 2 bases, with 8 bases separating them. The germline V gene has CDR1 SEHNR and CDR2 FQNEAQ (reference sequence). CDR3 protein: CASSLVRTNYGYTF. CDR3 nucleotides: TGTGCCAGCAGCTTAGTGAGGACAAACTATGGCTACACCTTC.

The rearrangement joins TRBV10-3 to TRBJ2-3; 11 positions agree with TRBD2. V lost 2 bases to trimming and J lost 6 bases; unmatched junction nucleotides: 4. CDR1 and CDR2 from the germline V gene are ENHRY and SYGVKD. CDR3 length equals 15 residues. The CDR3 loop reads CAISEASGGLDTQYF. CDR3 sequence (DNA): TGTGCCATCAGTGAGGCTAGCGGGGGGTTGGATACGCAGTATTTT.

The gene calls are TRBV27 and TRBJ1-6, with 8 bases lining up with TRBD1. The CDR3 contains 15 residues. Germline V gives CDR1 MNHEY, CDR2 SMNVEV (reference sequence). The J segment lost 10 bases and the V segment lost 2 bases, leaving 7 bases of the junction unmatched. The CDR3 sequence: CASSLRQGILSPLHF. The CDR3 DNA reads TGTGCCAGCAGTTTAAGACAGGGGATTCTATCACCCCTCCACTTT.

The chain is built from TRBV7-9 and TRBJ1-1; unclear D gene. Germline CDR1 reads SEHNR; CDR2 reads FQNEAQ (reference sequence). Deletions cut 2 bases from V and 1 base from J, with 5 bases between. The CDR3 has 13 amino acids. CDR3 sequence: CASSLRGNTEAFF. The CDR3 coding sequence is TGTGCCAGCAGCTTACGCGGGAACACTGAAGCTTTCTTT.

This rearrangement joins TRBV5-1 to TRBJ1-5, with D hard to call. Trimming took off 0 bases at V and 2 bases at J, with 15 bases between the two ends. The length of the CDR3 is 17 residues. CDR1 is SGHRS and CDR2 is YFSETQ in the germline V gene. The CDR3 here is CASSLGPAREGNQPQHF. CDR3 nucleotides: TGCGCCAGCAGCTTGGGGCCGGCGAGGGAGGGCAATCAGCCCCAGCATTTT.

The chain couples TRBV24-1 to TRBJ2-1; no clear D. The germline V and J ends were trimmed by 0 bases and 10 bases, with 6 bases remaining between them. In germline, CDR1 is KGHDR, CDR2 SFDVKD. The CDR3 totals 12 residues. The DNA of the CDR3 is TGTGCCACCAGTGATTTGCAACACGAGCAGTTCTTC. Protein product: CATSDLQHEQFF.

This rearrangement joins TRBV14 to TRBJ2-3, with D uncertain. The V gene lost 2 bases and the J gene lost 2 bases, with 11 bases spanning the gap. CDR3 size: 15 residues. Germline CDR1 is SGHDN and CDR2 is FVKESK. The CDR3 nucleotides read TGTGCCAGCAGCCAACAGGTTTCTCACACAGATACGCAGTATTTT. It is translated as CASSQQVSHTDTQYF.

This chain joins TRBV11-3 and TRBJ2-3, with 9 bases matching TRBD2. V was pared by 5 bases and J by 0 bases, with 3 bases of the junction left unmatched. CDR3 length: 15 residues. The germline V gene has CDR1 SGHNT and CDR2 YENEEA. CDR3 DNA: TGTGCCAGCAGCGCTGCGGGGGGGAGCACAGATACGCAGTATTTT. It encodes CASSAAGGSTDTQYF.

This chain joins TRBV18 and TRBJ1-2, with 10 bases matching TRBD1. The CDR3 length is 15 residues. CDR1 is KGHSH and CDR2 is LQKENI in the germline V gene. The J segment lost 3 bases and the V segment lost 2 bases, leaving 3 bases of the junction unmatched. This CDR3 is CASSPTTGGDYGYTF. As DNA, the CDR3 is TGTGCCAGCTCACCAACGACAGGGGGCGACTATGGCTACACCTTC.

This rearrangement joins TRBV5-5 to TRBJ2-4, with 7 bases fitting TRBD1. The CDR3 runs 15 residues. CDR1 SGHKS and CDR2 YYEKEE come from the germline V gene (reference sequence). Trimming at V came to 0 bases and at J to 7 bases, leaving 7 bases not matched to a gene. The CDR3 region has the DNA TGTGCCAGCAGCTTGGAACAGGGGCGGGTGAACATTCAGTACTTC. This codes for CASSLEQGRVNIQYF. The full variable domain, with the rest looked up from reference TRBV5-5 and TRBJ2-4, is DAGVTQSPTHLIKTRGQQVTLRCSPISGHKSVSWYQQVLGQGPQFIFQYYEKEERGRGNFPDRFSARQFPNYSSELNVNALLLGDSALYLCASSLEQGRVNIQYFGAGTRLSVL.

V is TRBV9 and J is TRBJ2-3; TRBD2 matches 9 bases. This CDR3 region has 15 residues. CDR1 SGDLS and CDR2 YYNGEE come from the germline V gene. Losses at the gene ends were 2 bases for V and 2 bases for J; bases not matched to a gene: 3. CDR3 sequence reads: CASSVAGGFTDTQYF. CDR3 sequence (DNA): TGTGCCAGCAGCGTGGCGGGGGGGTTCACAGATACGCAGTATTTT.

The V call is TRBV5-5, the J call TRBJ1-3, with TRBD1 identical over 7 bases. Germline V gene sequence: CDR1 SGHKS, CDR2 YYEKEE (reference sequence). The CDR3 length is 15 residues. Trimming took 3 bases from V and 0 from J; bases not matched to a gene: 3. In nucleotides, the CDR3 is TGTGCCAGCAGCTGGACAGGTCGCTCTGGAAACACCATATATTTT. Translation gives CASSWTGRSGNTIYF.

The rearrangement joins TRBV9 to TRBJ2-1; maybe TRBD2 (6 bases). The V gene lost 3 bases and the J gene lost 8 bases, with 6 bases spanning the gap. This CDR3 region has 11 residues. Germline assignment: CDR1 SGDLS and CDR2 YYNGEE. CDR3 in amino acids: CASSGEDEQFF. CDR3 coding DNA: TGTGCCAGCAGCGGGGAGGATGAGCAGTTCTTC.

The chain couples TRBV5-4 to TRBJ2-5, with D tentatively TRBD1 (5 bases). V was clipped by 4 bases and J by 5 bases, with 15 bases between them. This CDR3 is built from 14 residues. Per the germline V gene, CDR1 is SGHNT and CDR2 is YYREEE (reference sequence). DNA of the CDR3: TGTGCCAGCAGCCTCAAGGACATCGCGGAGACCCAGTACTTC. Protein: CASSLKDIAETQYF.